A selection of T cell receptor beta chains follows, all from one sample in a study of T cells in Graves' hyperthyroidism and ophthalmopathy. A single record per CDR3 protein comes from TCRdb applying MiXCR to the multiplex PCR reads. Among about 300,000 distinct CDR3 sequences listed, less than 20% were seen once. The sample was blood. The receptors come from a man over 45 with Graves' ophthalmopathy. Both conserved end residues are part of each CDR3. Each record gives: CDR3 DNA, CDR3 protein, V gene, clone size, J gene, D gene. A D gene is named only where the DNA matches it firmly. Not every row has a clone size; where given, it reads once, few, many or a size class.

DNA: TGCGCCAGCAGTGCCTTTCGGGGGTCGCATTCGTACACCTTC; CDR3: CASSAFRGSHSYTF; V: TRBV10-1; size: few; J: TRBJ1-2; D: .
DNA: TGCAGTGCAGCCTCCGGGACAGTCTCCTACGAGCAGTACTTC; CDR3: CSAASGTVSYEQYF; V: TRBV20-1; size: many; J: TRBJ2-7; D: TRBD1
DNA: TGTGCCACCAGTGTTGCAGCGGGAGGGCCGAGCACCGGGGAGCTGTTTTTT; CDR3: CATSVAAGGPSTGELFF; V: TRBV24-1; size: .; J: TRBJ2-2; D: TRBD2
DNA: TGTGCCACCAGTGATACTAGCGGGAGTCCGTTAGATACGCAGTATTTT; CDR3: CATSDTSGSPLDTQYF; V: TRBV24-1; size: .; J: TRBJ2-3; D: TRBD2
DNA: TGCAGTGCTAGAGTCCCGGGACTAGCGGGGAGATCGGAACAATACGAGCAGTTCTTC; CDR3: CSARVPGLAGRSEQYEQFF; V: TRBV20-1; size: many; J: TRBJ2-1; D: TRBD2
DNA: TGTGCCTCCCGGACAGGAGGGAGCGGTTACGAGCAGTACTTC; CDR3: CASRTGGSGYEQYF; V: TRBV6-1; size: few; J: TRBJ2-7; D: .
DNA: TGTGCCAGCAGCCCACGAGGGCCGGCGCCCCAGCATTTT; CDR3: CASSPRGPAPQHF; V: TRBV11-2; size: few; J: TRBJ1-5; D: .
DNA: TGTGCCAGCAGTTCCTGGACCCCCCGGGGGCCTAATGAAAAACTGTTTTTT; CDR3: CASSSWTPRGPNEKLFF; V: TRBV28; size: many; J: TRBJ1-4; D: .
DNA: TGTGCCAGCAGCCAACAGGGAAGGGGTAACTATGGCTACACCTTC; CDR3: CASSQQGRGNYGYTF; V: TRBV25-1; size: .; J: TRBJ1-2; D: .
DNA: TGTGCCAGCAGGATGACTAGCGGAAACACCGGGGAGCTGTTTTTT; CDR3: CASRMTSGNTGELFF; V: TRBV11-2; size: many; J: TRBJ2-2; D: TRBD2
DNA: TGTGCCAGCAGTTCCCCGACAGTCGGGGGTTCTGGGGCCAACGTCCTGACTTTC; CDR3: CASSSPTVGGSGANVLTF; V: TRBV2; size: .; J: TRBJ2-6; D: .
DNA: TGCAGTGCTCCCGACCGAGGACTTAACTATGGCTACACCTTC; CDR3: CSAPDRGLNYGYTF; V: TRBV20-1; size: .; J: TRBJ1-2; D: .
DNA: TGTGCCAGCAGCCCGGGGGCGGGAGGGATTAACACCGGGGAGCTGTTTTTT; CDR3: CASSPGAGGINTGELFF; V: TRBV7-2; size: few; J: TRBJ2-2; D: TRBD2
DNA: TGTGCCTGGAGTGAAACGTCCGTCCATGGCTACACCTTC; CDR3: CAWSETSVHGYTF; V: TRBV30; size: .; J: TRBJ1-2; D: .
DNA: TGTGCCTGGACGCAGGGCAATCAGCCCCAGCATTTT; CDR3: CAWTQGNQPQHF; V: TRBV30; size: many; J: TRBJ1-5; D: .